The source of this TCR beta chain is a study of blood T cells in healthy people across ages. Whole-study results and caveats: With naive T cell percentage, TCR beta diversity showed a strong correlation.

A second PCR of about 6 to 11 cycles used a sample-barcoded 5' primer and a J-beta primer mix. Each cDNA molecule, via a template-switch adaptor with 12 random nucleotides, was tagged. TCRdb ran MiXCR on the 5' RACE reads and lists one entry per CDR3 protein. The top ten hold 7.9% of the sample, which has some 1.4 million distinct CDR3 sequences, 42% seen once. This clonotype came up a few times. Its cognate antigen is unknown. Sequenced: blood. The TCR was taken from a woman aged 18-29 years in good health.

CDR3 DNA sequence: TGTGCCAGCAGCCAACTAGCGGGGGGACGCTACAATGAGCAGTTCTTC. Translating it yields CASSQLAGGRYNEQFF. The chain links TRBV4-2 to TRBJ2-1; 11 positions agree with TRBD2. Germline V gene data show CDR1 as LGHNA and CDR2 as YNFKEQ. This CDR3 has 16 residues. V lost 2 bases, J lost 3 bases, and 3 bases stayed unmatched.